This T cell receptor (beta chain) was captured in a study of T cell repertoires in cytomegalovirus infection. At the level of the study: Both a matching HLA type and CMV infection were indicated by public TCR beta signatures. Regarding the study as a whole: Dominant in the ex vivo response were TCR beta clonotypes restricted by HLA-C and specific for CMV.

For this clonotype: The antigen is not known.

TCRdb passed the reads through MiXCR, listing each CDR3 protein once. The top ten clones hold over 9.5% of a sample with roughly 130,000 distinct CDR3 sequences, 7% to 9.5% of them seen once. Germline values: CDR1 SQVTM, CDR2 ANQGSEA. The J segment lost 1 base and the V segment lost 6 bases, leaving 9 bases of the junction unmatched. The CDR3 length is 15 residues. J is TRBJ2-7 and V is TRBV29-1; 10 bases line up with TRBD2. The clonotype was recovered from a human donor in good health (CMV status not recorded). Some clones in this sample may be carry-over from other donors' samples. Sequencing used PBMCs. CDR3 loop: CSVARGLAPSYEQYF. Here the CDR3 DNA reads TGCAGCGTAGCGAGGGGACTAGCGCCTTCCTACGAGCAGTACTTC.